Each of the 29 T cell receptor beta chains below was sequenced from the same sample in a study of response to subunit inactivated influenza vaccine. From the RT-PCR reads, TCRdb called clonotypes with MiXCR, one entry per CDR3 protein. Seen here are around 470,000 distinct CDR3 sequences, approximately 7.3% observed once, and the top ten hold over 10%. The starting material was PBMCs from blood, obtained around 25 months after vaccination. These receptors originate from a man between 50 and 75 years old who received an inactivated influenza vaccine.

In this sample, this clonotype turned up a few times. The chain uses TRBV29-1 and TRBJ1-4; possibly TRBD1 for D (6 bases). Germline V gives CDR1 SQVTM, CDR2 ANQGSEA. Trimming took off 4 bases at V and 8 bases at J, with 11 bases between the two ends. The CDR3 runs 12 residues. In DNA form, the CDR3 reads TGCAGCGTTGCCAGGGGCAAGGAAAAACTGTTTTTT. It specifies CSVARGKEKLFF.

This sequence joins TRBV12-3 or TRBV12-4 and TRBJ2-3, with 16 bases matching TRBD2. This CDR3 is 17 amino acids long. Germline trimming cut 6 bases from V and 6 bases from J; bases unmatched to any gene: 9. CDR3 sequence (DNA): TGTGCCAGCAGGGACGGGACTAGCGGGGGGGTTAGGGATACGCAGTATTTT. Protein: CASRDGTSGGVRDTQYF.

The chain is built from TRBV25-1 and TRBJ2-6; TRBD2 matches at 13 bases. The J call may be incorrect, as the DNA end agrees better with TRBJ2-5. CDR1 is MGHDK, CDR2 SYGVNS, per germline. This CDR3 region has 17 residues. The CDR3 nucleotides read TGTGCCAGTTGCGGACTAGCGGGAGAGGTCGACCAAGAGACCCAGTACTTC. It yields the protein CASCGLAGEVDQETQYF.

This clonotype was detected only a few times. The chain couples TRBV24-1 to TRBJ2-2; TRBD1 matches 7 bases. CDR3 length equals 16 residues. The junction had 6 bases not matched to a gene; V was cut back by 3 bases and J by 3 bases. Looked up from germline, CDR1 is KGHDR and CDR2 is SFDVKD. CDR3 sequence (DNA): TGTGCCACCAGTGATCCGGGGACAGCGGACACCGGGGAGCTGTTTTTT. This translates into CATSDPGTADTGELFF.

The rearrangement links TRBV5-1 to TRBJ1-1; a possible D gene is TRBD1 (6 bases). CDR3 length equals 15 residues. Germline-derived CDR1 and CDR2 are SGHRS and YFSETQ. Trimming took off 0 bases at V and 7 bases at J, with 16 bases between the two ends. The CDR3 reads CASSLDVGGHSEAFF. In DNA, the CDR3 is TGCGCCAGCAGCTTGGACGTGGGGGGGCACAGTGAAGCTTTCTTT.

This clonotype has only a few counts. CDR3 region: CSARADANTGELFF. CDR3 nucleotide sequence: TGCAGTGCTAGAGCAGATGCGAACACCGGGGAGCTGTTTTTT. The chain uses TRBV20-1 and TRBJ2-2; D is unresolved. Deletions cut 1 base from V and 0 bases from J, with 6 bases between. The CDR3 totals 14 residues. Germline loops: CDR1 DFQATT, CDR2 SNEGSKA (reference sequence).

This clonotype was seen at least ten times. J is TRBJ2-7 and V is TRBV4-3; 8 bases map to TRBD1. The CDR3 is made up of 14 amino acids. Germline CDR1 and CDR2: LGHNA and YSLEER. Trimming cost V 0 bases and J 3 bases; bases outside gene matches: 1. The CDR3 protein is CASSQDRGLYEQYF. CDR3 nucleotide sequence: TGCGCCAGCAGCCAAGACAGGGGGCTCTACGAGCAGTACTTC.

V and J are TRBV20-1 and TRBJ1-2; 8 bases are shared with TRBD1. This CDR3 has 12 residues. The V gene's germline CDR1 is DFQATT and CDR2 SNEGSKA (reference sequence). The junction had 2 bases not matched to a gene; V was cut back by 1 base and J by 7 bases. The CDR3 coding sequence is TGCAGTGCTAGAGTGGGGACAGGTGGCTACACCTTC. Protein: CSARVGTGGYTF.

V gene TRBV28 combines with J gene TRBJ2-7; D perhaps matches TRBD1 (5 bases). V lost 5 bases to trimming and J lost 4 bases, with 18 bases between them. Germline CDR1 reads MDHEN; CDR2 reads SYDVKM. The CDR3 runs 15 residues. CDR3 amino acids: CASSPRAWGNYEQYF. In DNA form, the CDR3 reads TGTGCCAGCAGTCCCAGGGCCTGGGGTAATTACGAGCAGTACTTC.

This clonotype has a handful of counts. One end of the junction varies from germline; a read error may be responsible. This sequence joins TRBV5-1 and TRBJ2-5; D is ambiguous. Germline V CDR1 and CDR2: SGHRS, YFSETQ. CDR3 size: 13 residues. CDR3 nucleotide sequence: TGCGCCAGCGGCTTGAGCAGTCAAGAGACCCAGTACTTC. Translation: CASGLSSQETQYF.

At least ten counts were recorded for this clonotype. The rearrangement links TRBV25-1 to TRBJ2-1; TRBD1 matches at 10 bases. CDR3 length equals 14 residues. Germline lookup yields CDR1 MGHDK and CDR2 SYGVNS. The trim removed 8 bases at V and 2 bases at J, leaving 3 bases unmatched. The CDR3 spells CASAGTGAYNEQFF. The CDR3 DNA is TGTGCCAGCGCCGGGACAGGGGCCTACAATGAGCAGTTCTTC.

This clonotype showed up many times. CDR3: CASSSDRGNEKLFF. DNA of the CDR3: TGCGCCAGCAGTTCGGACAGGGGAAATGAAAAACTGTTTTTT. The rearrangement uses TRBV5-1 and TRBJ1-4; 9 positions match TRBD1. From germline, CDR1 is SGHRS and CDR2 YFSETQ. Unmatched junction bases numbered 4, after V lost 5 bases and J lost 5 bases. This CDR3 contains 14 residues.

V usage is TRBV18 and J usage is TRBJ2-5; no definite D call. The CDR3 is made up of 13 amino acids. CDR1 is KGHSH and CDR2 is LQKENI in the germline V gene. V shed 0 bases and J shed 0 bases, with 2 bases lying between them. CDR3 region: CASSPPNQETQYF. The DNA for the CDR3 is TGTGCCAGCTCACCACCCAACCAAGAGACCCAGTACTTC.

This clonotype appeared a few times. The V call is TRBV3-1, the J call TRBJ2-5; D not certain. The CDR3 loop spans 16 amino acids. V was cut by 0 bases and J by 4 bases, with 15 bases left in between. CDR1 is LGHDT and CDR2 is YNNKEL in the germline V gene (reference sequence). The CDR3 loop is CASSQDGFSVGETQYF. The CDR3 region has the DNA TGTGCCAGCAGCCAAGATGGGTTTTCGGTCGGAGAGACCCAGTACTTC.

This clonotype appeared many times. The genes are TRBV20-1 and TRBJ2-3; 9 bases fit TRBD2. This CDR3 is built from 11 residues. Germline V gene data show CDR1 as DFQATT and CDR2 as SNEGSKA (reference sequence). This chain's CDR3 is CVIPGLAKEYF. CDR3 DNA: TGCGTGATCCCGGGACTAGCAAAAGAGTATTTT.

This clonotype was detected a few times. This chain's CDR3 is CASSLREVNTEAFF. CDR3 DNA: TGCGCCAGCAGCTTGCGAGAGGTGAACACTGAAGCTTTCTTT. The chain uses TRBV5-1 and TRBJ1-1; D not certain. CDR1 is SGHRS, CDR2 YFSETQ, per germline. CDR3 length equals 14 residues. V was pared by 1 base and J by 0 bases, with 7 bases between.

On this clonotype: One junction end disagrees with the germline gene, perhaps due to a read error. This chain links TRBV7-2 with TRBJ2-1; TRBD2 aligns across 8 bases. This CDR3 region has 14 residues. In germline, CDR1 is SGHTA, CDR2 FQGNSA. CDR3 residues: CASSIAVAGHEQFF. CDR3 bases: TGTGCCAGCAGCATAGCGGTAGCGGGGCATGAGCAGTTCTTC.

CDR3 region: CASSESLGGAYNEQFF. For the CDR3, the DNA is TGCGCCAGCAGTGAGTCTTTGGGGGGGGCTTACAATGAGCAGTTCTTC. V usage is TRBV10-1 and J usage is TRBJ2-1, with D perhaps TRBD2 (7 bases). CDR1 is WNHNN and CDR2 is SYGVQD in the germline V gene (reference sequence). This CDR3 has 16 residues. V lost 0 bases to trimming and J lost 4 bases, with 13 bases between them.

A few counts support this clonotype. The V gene is TRBV28, the J gene TRBJ2-3, with TRBD2 as a possible D gene (6 bases). The CDR3 is 16 amino acids. The germline gives CDR1 MDHEN, CDR2 SYDVKM. Trimming left V 8 bases short and J 2 bases short, with 20 bases between. CDR3: CASGRQPGVDTDTQYF. CDR3 nucleotides: TGTGCCAGCGGGAGGCAGCCCGGTGTTGACACAGATACGCAGTATTTT.

The chain employs TRBV7-9 and TRBJ2-3, with TRBD2 matching over 7 bases. CDR1 and CDR2 from the germline V gene are SEHNR and FQNEAQ (reference sequence). The CDR3 contains 16 residues. V trimming: 7 bases; J trimming: 0 bases; junction bases outside the gene matches: 10. CDR3 DNA: TGTGCCAGCACCGCGGCCGGGGGAGGGAGCACAGATACGCAGTATTTT. As protein: CASTAAGGGSTDTQYF.

This clonotype was observed at least ten times. The rearrangement joins TRBV28 to TRBJ2-5; D gene unclear. V lost 6 bases to trimming and J lost 6 bases, with 11 bases between them. The CDR3 is made up of 12 amino acids. In germline, CDR1 is MDHEN, CDR2 SYDVKM. Written as DNA, the CDR3 is TGTGCCAGCAGCCCTAGTACGCAGACCCAGTACTTC. Its protein is CASSPSTQTQYF.

This rearrangement joins TRBV7-9 to TRBJ2-3; D may match TRBD1 or TRBD2 (6 bases each). V gave up 6 bases and J gave up 9 bases, with 28 bases separating them. CDR3 length: 17 residues. CDR1 and CDR2 (germline): SEHNR, FQNEAQ (reference sequence). The CDR3 region has the DNA TGTGCCAGCAGTTCCGACCTTCGGGGGCATCTTAGTCGCACGCAGTATTTT. It specifies CASSSDLRGHLSRTQYF.

This clonotype turned up a few times. The chain uses TRBV20-1 and TRBJ2-5, with 9 bases aligning to TRBD2. J was trimmed by 3 bases and V by 6 bases; bases with no gene match: 8. Germline lookup yields CDR1 DFQATT and CDR2 SNEGSKA (reference sequence). The CDR3 has 14 residues. In nucleotides, the CDR3 is TGCAGTGCGCTAACTAGCGGGTCCGAAGAGACCCAGTACTTC. Translating gives CSALTSGSEETQYF.

There are many counts of this clonotype. The V and J genes are TRBV9 and TRBJ2-3, with 11 bases lining up with TRBD2. Germline V gene lookup returns CDR1 SGDLS and CDR2 YYNGEE. The J segment lost 2 bases and the V segment lost 4 bases, leaving 6 bases of the junction unmatched. CDR3 length: 16 amino acids. The DNA for the CDR3 is TGTGCCAGCAGCCCGGGGACTAGCGGAAACACAGATACGCAGTATTTT. Translating it yields CASSPGTSGNTDTQYF. Drawing the rest from reference TRBV9 and TRBJ2-3, the complete variable domain is DSGVTQTPKHLITATGQRVTLRCSPRSGDLSVYWYQQSLDQGLQFLIQYYNGEERAKGNILERFSAQQFPDLHSELNLSSLELGDSALYFCASSPGTSGNTDTQYFGPGTRLTVL.

The genes are TRBV28 and TRBJ1-1; D gene ambiguous. From germline, CDR1 is MDHEN and CDR2 SYDVKM. The CDR3 contains 13 residues. V lost 3 bases to trimming and J lost 6 bases, with 11 bases between them. The DNA of the CDR3 is TGTGCCAGCAGTTTTGTGGGCAGCCCTGAAGCTTTCTTT. It specifies CASSFVGSPEAFF.

V usage is TRBV15 and J usage is TRBJ2-1; TRBD2 matches at 7 bases. The germline gives CDR1 LNHNV, CDR2 YYDKDF (reference sequence). The V gene end was trimmed by 0 bases and the J gene end by 2 bases; junction bases not matched to a gene: 4. This CDR3 comprises 16 residues. CDR3: CATSREGLRPYNEQFF. DNA for the CDR3: TGTGCCACCAGCAGAGAGGGACTACGTCCCTACAATGAGCAGTTCTTC.

The chain carries TRBV11-2 and TRBJ2-1, with TRBD2 matching over 13 bases. CDR1 and CDR2 from the germline V gene are SGHAT and FQNNGV. After removal of 1 base from V and 7 bases from J, the junction contained 4 bases not matched to a gene. This CDR3 region has 16 residues. The CDR3 nucleotides are TGTGCCAGCAGCTTAGGGACTAGCGGGAGAAGGAATGAGCAGTTCTTC. Encoded protein: CASSLGTSGRRNEQFF.

This clonotype occurred a few times. The chain has TRBV5-1 and TRBJ1-1; D perhaps matches TRBD1 (5 bases). The CDR3 is made up of 14 amino acids. V lost 1 base and J 4 bases, leaving 11 bases between the germline ends. CDR1 is SGHRS and CDR2 is YFSETQ in the germline V gene. The CDR3 loop is CASSLTGEGTEAFF. As DNA, the CDR3 is TGCGCCAGCAGCTTGACGGGGGAGGGCACTGAAGCTTTCTTT. Drawing the rest from reference TRBV5-1 and TRBJ1-1, the complete variable domain is KAGVTQTPRYLIKTRGQQVTLSCSPISGHRSVSWYQQTPGQGLQFLFEYFSETQRNKGNFPGRFSGRQFSNSRSEMNVSTLELGDSALYLCASSLTGEGTEAFFGQGTRLTVV.

This clonotype was seen only a few times. The rearrangement joins TRBV20-1 to TRBJ1-2, with 7 bases aligning to TRBD1. The trim removed 3 bases at V and 4 bases at J, leaving 8 bases unmatched. This CDR3 spans 14 amino acids. From germline, CDR1 is DFQATT and CDR2 SNEGSKA (reference sequence). The CDR3 reads CSASLRGRGYGYTF. The CDR3 coding sequence is TGCAGTGCTAGCCTGAGGGGGCGCGGCTATGGCTACACCTTC.